The present T cell receptor beta chain was sequenced within a study of PD-1 blockade in classical Hodgkin lymphoma. Points from the study as a whole: Baseline diversity in complete responders resembled that of newly diagnosed patients. At C4D1, TCR diversity had climbed significantly for CD4+ cells, though not for CD8+ cells. It was reported that newly diagnosed patients had less baseline TCR diversity than healthy donors.

The CDR3 is 13 residues long. V was cut by 1 base and J by 2 bases, with 6 bases left in between. Germline lookup yields CDR1 SGHAT and CDR2 FQNNGV. With no exception, relapse followed autologous stem cell transplantation in all patients, and brentuximab vedotin exposure varied. Remarks on this clone: The antigen is undetermined.

TCRdb's table, derived via immunoSEQ multiplex PCR, lists solely in-frame clones and lacks some. The sample has about 58,000 clones, around 93% seen once; the top ten hold about 10%. This receptor was taken from a human donor with classical Hodgkin lymphoma. The sequencing used peripheral blood mononuclear cells (PBMCs), collected before the second cycle of nivolumab. The rearrangement links TRBV11-2 to TRBJ2-7; D is uncertain. The CDR3 reads CASSLGQPYEQYF. In DNA form, the CDR3 reads TGTGCCAGCAGCTTAGGGCAGCCCTACGAGCAGTACTTC. Full variable domain (missing parts from reference TRBV11-2 and TRBJ2-7): EAGVAQSPRYKIIEKRQSVAFWCNPISGHATLYWYQQILGQGPKLLIQFQNNGVVDDSQLPKDRFSAERLKGVDSTLKIQPAKLEDSAVYLCASSLGQPYEQYFGPGTRLTVT.